The entry that follows covers one T cell receptor beta chain sequence. The antigen remains unidentified. These data originate in a study of shared clonotypes between healthy human individuals. This table comes from immunoSEQ multiplex PCR, and its TCRdb copy is limited to in-frame clones, with some not included. The top ten hold less than 1.5% of the sample, which has 850,000 to 1,200,000 clones, under 80% seen once. Broader study findings: Against clonotypes common to all four donors, non-shared ones had lower generation probabilities.

CDR1 and CDR2 from the germline V gene are SGHTA and FQGNSA. Trimming stripped 3 bases from V and 3 bases from J, with 8 bases between. The CDR3 has 14 amino acids. The chain combines TRBV7-2 with TRBJ1-4, with D unclear. Sequences were obtained from memory CD4+ T cells sorted from blood. The subset is: CD45RA-negative fraction. This sequence was found in a man between 18 and 29 years old in good health. For the CDR3, the DNA is TGTGCCAGCAGCTTGGGGATTGCTAATGAAAAACTGTTTTTT. Protein: CASSLGIANEKLFF.